This T cell receptor (beta chain) appears in the sequencing data of a study of cytomegalovirus exposure and HLA in healthy donors. A few counts support this clone. Between the trimmed V and J ends, which lost 0 bases and 3 bases, there was a span of 10 bases. CDR1 SGHNT and CDR2 YYREEE come from the germline V gene (reference sequence). This CDR3 spans 15 amino acids. In the PCR, 60 Vbeta and 13 Jbeta primers were used. TCRdb keeps only in-frame clones here, not all; method: immunoSEQ multiplex PCR. The sample has more than 150,000 clones; roughly four fifths are singletons. The clonotype comes from a woman aged 18-29 years in good health and CMV-seropositive. What was sequenced was PBMCs. The V gene is TRBV5-4, the J gene TRBJ1-5, with a possible D match to TRBD1 (5 bases). DNA of the CDR3: TGTGCCAGCAGCTTGGACGGGGACTTCAATCAGCCCCAGCATTTT. It yields the protein CASSLDGDFNQPQHF. Combining the CDR3 with reference TRBV5-4 and TRBJ1-5 gives the whole variable domain ETGVTQSPTHLIKTRGQQVTLRCSSQSGHNTVSWYQQALGQGPQFIFQYYREEENGRGNFPPRFSGLQFPNYSSELNVNALELDDSALYLCASSLDGDFNQPQHFGDGTRLSIL.